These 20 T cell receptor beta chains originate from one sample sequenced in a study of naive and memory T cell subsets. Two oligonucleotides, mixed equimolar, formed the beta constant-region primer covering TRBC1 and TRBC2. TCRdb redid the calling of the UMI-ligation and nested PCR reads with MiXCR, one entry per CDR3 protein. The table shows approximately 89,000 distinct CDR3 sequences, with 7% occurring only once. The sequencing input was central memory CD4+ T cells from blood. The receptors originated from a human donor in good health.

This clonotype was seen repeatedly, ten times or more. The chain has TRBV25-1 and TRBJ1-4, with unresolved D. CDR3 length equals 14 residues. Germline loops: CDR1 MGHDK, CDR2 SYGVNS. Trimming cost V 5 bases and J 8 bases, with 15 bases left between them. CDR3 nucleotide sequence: TGTGCCAGCAGTCTGGACCGCCTAGGGGAAAAACTGTTTTTT. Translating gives CASSLDRLGEKLFF.

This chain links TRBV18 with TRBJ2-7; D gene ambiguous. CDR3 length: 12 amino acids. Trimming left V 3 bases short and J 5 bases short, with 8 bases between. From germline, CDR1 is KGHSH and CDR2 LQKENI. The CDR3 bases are TGTGCCAGCTCACCCTTCCGGAACGAGCAGTACTTC. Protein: CASSPFRNEQYF.

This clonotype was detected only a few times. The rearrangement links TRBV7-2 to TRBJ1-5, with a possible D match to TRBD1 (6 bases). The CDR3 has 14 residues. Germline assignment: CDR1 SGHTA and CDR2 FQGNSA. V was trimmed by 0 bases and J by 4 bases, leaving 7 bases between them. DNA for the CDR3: TGTGCCAGCAGCTTAGCGGGGGCGAATCAGCCCCAGCATTTT. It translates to CASSLAGANQPQHF.

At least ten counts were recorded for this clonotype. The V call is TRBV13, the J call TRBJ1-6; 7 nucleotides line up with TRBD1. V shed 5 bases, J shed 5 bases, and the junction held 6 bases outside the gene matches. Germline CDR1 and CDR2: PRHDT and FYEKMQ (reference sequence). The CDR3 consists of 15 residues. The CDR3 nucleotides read TGTGCCAGCAGCCCTCAAACAGGGGATAATTCACCCCTCCACTTT. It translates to CASSPQTGDNSPLHF.

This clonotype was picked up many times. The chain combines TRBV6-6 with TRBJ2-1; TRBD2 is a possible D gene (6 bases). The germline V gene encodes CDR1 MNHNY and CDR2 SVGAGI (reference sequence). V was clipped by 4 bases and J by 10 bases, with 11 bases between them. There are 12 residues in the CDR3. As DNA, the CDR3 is TGTGCCAGCAGTTTGGGGAGGAGGGAGCAGTTCTTC. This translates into CASSLGRREQFF.

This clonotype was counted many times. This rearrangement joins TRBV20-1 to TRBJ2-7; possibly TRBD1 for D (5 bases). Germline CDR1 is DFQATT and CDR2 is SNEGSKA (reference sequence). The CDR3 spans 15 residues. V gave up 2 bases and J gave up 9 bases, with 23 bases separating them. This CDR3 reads CSARPTGLSARVQYF. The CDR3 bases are TGCAGTGCTAGACCAACAGGCTTAAGTGCCCGTGTGCAGTACTTC.

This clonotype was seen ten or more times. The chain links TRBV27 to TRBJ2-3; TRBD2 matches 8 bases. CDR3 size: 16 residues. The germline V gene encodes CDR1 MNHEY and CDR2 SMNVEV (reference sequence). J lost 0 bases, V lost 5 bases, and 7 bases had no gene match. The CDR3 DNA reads TGTGCCAGCAGTAAACCCCGGGGGGGTAGCACAGATACGCAGTATTTT. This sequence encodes CASSKPRGGSTDTQYF.

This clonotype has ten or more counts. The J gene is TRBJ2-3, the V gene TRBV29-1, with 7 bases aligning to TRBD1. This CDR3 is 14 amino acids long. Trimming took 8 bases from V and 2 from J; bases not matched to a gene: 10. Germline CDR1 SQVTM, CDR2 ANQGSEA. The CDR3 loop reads CSTETGTFTDTQYF. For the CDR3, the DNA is TGCAGCACTGAGACAGGGACGTTCACAGATACGCAGTATTTT.

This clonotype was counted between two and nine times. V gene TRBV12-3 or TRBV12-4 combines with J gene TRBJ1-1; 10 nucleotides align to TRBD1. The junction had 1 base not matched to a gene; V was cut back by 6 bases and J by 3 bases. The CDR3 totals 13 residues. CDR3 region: CASRGTGDTEAFF. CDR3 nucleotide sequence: TGTGCCAGCAGGGGGACAGGGGACACTGAAGCTTTCTTT.

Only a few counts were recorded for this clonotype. CDR3 coding DNA: TGTGCCAGCAGCGACAGGGGATCCTTGTACGAGCAGTACTTC. This gives the protein CASSDRGSLYEQYF. The V gene is TRBV6-2 or TRBV6-3, the J gene TRBJ2-7; TRBD1 aligns across 8 bases. Germline values: CDR1 MNHEY, CDR2 SVGEGT. The CDR3 is 14 residues long. V lost 6 bases, J lost 4 bases, and 8 bases stayed unmatched.

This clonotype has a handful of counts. The CDR3, as DNA: TGCAGTGCATATAACGGGGGGACAGGGAAACTGTTTTTT. Protein: CSAYNGGTGKLFF. The V and J genes are TRBV20-1 and TRBJ1-4, with 9 bases matching TRBD1. Germline CDR1 and CDR2: DFQATT and SNEGSKA (reference sequence). The CDR3 covers 13 residues. V lost 6 bases and J lost 11; bases outside the gene matches: 10.

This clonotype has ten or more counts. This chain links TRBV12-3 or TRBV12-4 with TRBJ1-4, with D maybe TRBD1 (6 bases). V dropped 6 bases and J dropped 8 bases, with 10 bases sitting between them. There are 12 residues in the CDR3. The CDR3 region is CASRQGEEKLFF. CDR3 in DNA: TGTGCCAGCAGACAGGGAGAGGAAAAACTGTTTTTT.

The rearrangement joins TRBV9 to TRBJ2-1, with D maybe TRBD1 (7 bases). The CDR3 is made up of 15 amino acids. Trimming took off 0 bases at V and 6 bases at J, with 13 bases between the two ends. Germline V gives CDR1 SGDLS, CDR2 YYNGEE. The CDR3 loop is CASSVVSGGGNEQFF. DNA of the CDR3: TGTGCCAGCAGCGTAGTGTCAGGGGGAGGCAATGAGCAGTTCTTC.

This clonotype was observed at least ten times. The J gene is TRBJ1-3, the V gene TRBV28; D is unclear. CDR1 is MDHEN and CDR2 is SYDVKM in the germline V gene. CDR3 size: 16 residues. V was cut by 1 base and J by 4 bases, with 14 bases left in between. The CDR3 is CASSLSMAGKGNTIYF. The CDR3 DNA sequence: TGTGCCAGCAGTTTATCCATGGCTGGGAAGGGAAACACCATATATTTT.

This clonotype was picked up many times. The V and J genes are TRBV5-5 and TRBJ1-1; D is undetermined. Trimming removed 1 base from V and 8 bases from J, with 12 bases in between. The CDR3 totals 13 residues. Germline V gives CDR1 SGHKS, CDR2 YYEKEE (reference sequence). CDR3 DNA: TGTGCCAGCAGCTTGATTGGGGTCGACGAAGCTTTCTTT. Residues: CASSLIGVDEAFF.

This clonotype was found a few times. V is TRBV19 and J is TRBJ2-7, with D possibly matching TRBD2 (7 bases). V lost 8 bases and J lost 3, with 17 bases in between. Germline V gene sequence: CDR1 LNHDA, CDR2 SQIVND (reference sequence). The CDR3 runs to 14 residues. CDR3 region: CASRPSGGYYEQYF. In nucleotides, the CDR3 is TGTGCCAGTCGCCCCTCGGGGGGCTACTACGAGCAGTACTTC.

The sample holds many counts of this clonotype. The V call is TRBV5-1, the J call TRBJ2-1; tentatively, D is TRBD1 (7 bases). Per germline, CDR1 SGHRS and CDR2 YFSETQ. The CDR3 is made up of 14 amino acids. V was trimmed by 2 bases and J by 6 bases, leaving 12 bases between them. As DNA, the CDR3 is TGCGCCAGCAGCTTAACGCAGGGGGGCAATGAGCAGTTCTTC. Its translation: CASSLTQGGNEQFF.

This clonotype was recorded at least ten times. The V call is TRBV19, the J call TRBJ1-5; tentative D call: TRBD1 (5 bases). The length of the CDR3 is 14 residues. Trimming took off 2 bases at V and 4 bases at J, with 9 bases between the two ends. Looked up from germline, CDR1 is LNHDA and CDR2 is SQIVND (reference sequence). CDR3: CASSISGGNQPQHF. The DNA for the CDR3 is TGTGCCAGTAGTATAAGCGGGGGGAATCAGCCCCAGCATTTT.

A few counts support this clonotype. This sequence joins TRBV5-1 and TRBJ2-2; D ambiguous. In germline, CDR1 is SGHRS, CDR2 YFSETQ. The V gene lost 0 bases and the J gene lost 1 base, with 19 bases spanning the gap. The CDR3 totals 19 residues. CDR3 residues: CASSLGAPRGELNTGELFF. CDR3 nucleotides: TGCGCCAGCAGCTTGGGGGCCCCCCGAGGAGAGCTGAACACCGGGGAGCTGTTTTTT.

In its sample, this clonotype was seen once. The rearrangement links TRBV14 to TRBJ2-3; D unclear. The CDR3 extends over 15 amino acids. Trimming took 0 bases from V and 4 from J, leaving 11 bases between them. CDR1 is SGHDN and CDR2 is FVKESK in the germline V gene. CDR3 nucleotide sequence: TGTGCCAGCAGCCAAGATCCCCGCCGCGCAGATACGCAGTATTTT. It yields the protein CASSQDPRRADTQYF. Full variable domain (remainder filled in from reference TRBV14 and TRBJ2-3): EAGVTQFPSHSVIEKGQTVTLRCDPISGHDNLYWYRRVMGKEIKFLLHFVKESKQDESGMPNNRFLAERTGGTYSTLKVQPAELEDSGVYFCASSQDPRRADTQYFGPGTRLTVL.